Sequencing of this T cell receptor (beta chain) was carried out in a study of beta chain features in type 1 diabetes. Notes on the study in general: There were fewer insertions and more deletions at the VDJ junctions of type 1 diabetes patients.

Concerning this clone: Antigen specificity is unknown.

Per the germline V gene, CDR1 is ENHRY and CDR2 is SYGVKD. This CDR3 comprises 14 residues. Each of the CD4+ naive, central memory, regulatory and stem cell-like memory populations was sorted via CD45RO/CCR7/CD25/CD127/CD95/CD27. Expressed TCRB transcripts were sequenced because the isolated RNA had all been reverse transcribed beforehand. Naive, central memory and regulatory T cell samples came to a mean of about 3.9 million reads. Sequenced by immunoSEQ multiplex PCR; TCRdb stores in-frame clones only, minus some. The sample carries about 900,000 clones, 15% to 20% recorded once. The sequence was collected from a woman in her late teens or twenties in good health. Material: naive CD4+ T cells from blood. The V gene is TRBV10-3, the J gene TRBJ2-5, with 7 bases fitting TRBD1. The closer fit of TRBJ2-7 to the DNA end suggests the J call may be wrong. The CDR3 nucleotides read TGTGCCATCAGGTCCGGGACAGAAGTCTACGAGCAGTACTTC. Encoded protein: CAIRSGTEVYEQYF.